The rows below give T cell receptor beta chains drawn from one sample of a study of ipilimumab plus nivolumab after autologous stem cell transplantation. Some clones are missing from TCRdb's copy, which holds only in-frame ones; the method was immunoSEQ multiplex PCR. The table has about 5,900 clones, around 87% seen once. Sequencing was performed on PBMCs, taken in a trial of ipilimumab plus nivolumab as post-transplant consolidation. These receptors originate from a female donor with multiple myeloma. Both conserved end residues are part of each CDR3. The D gene is left open where the match is weak. Clone size is shown for a subset of rows, as once, few, many or a class of expanded clone.

D	V	size	J	DNA	CDR3
.	TRBV19	.	TRBJ2-6	TGTGCCAGTAGTGGGATTAGGACAAAACAAAGTCGGGCCAACGTCCTGACTTTC	CASSGIRTKQSRANVLTF
.	TRBV9	.	TRBJ2-7	TGTGCCAGCAGCGCCAGCTCAAAGGGGCTACCCTACGAGCAGTACTTC	CASSASSKGLPYEQYF
.	TRBV19	.	TRBJ1-3	TGTGCCAGTAGTCATCAGGGAGGCGGAAACACCATATATTTT	CASSHQGGGNTIYF
.	TRBV18	.	TRBJ2-5	TGTGCCAGCTCACCACCGGGACTTATCGAACAGACCCAGTACTTC	CASSPPGLIEQTQYF
.	TRBV30	once	TRBJ2-2	TGTGCCTGGAGTTTCCAAGGACCCGGGGAGCTGTTTTTT	CAWSFQGPGELFF
.	TRBV5-5	few	TRBJ1-1	TGTGCCAGCAGCTTGGAGGAGGGTAGGACTGAAGCTTTCTTT	CASSLEEGRTEAFF
TRBD1	TRBV19	.	TRBJ1-4	TGTGCCAGTAGGCTCATGGACAGGCGGAGCGAAAAACTGTTTTTT	CASRLMDRRSEKLFF
.	TRBV30	.	TRBJ2-2	TGTGCCTGGAGCCGGATGGGGATCACCGGGGAGCTGTTTTTT	CAWSRMGITGELFF
TRBD2	TRBV5-1	once	TRBJ2-2	TGCGCCAGCAGCCCTGGACTAGCGGGGTACTCGAACACCGGGGAGCTGTTTTTT	CASSPGLAGYSNTGELFF
.	TRBV20-1	.	TRBJ1-4	TGCAGTGCTATATTCTCAGAAAAACTGTTTTTT	CSAIFSEKLFF
TRBD2	TRBV2	.	TRBJ2-5	TGTGCCAGCAGTCCGAGCGGGGTGGGGGAGACCCAGTACTTC	CASSPSGVGETQYF
.	TRBV7-3	.	TRBJ2-7	TGTGCCAGCAGCTTAATAGGGGGAGCCGCCTACGAGCAGTACTTC	CASSLIGGAAYEQYF
.	TRBV6-5	.	TRBJ1-5	TGTGCCAGCAGTTCCGGGGGTGGGCAGCCCCAGCATTTT	CASSSGGGQPQHF
TRBD1	TRBV27	.	TRBJ2-3	TGTGCCAGCAGTTTACGGGACAGGGGCCTCACAGATACGCAGTATTTT	CASSLRDRGLTDTQYF
.	TRBV5-1	.	TRBJ2-7	TGCGCCAGCAGCTTATTTAGCGGTAACTACGAGCAGTACTTC	CASSLFSGNYEQYF
.	TRBV5-1	.	TRBJ2-1	TGCGCCAGCAGAAACTACTACAATGAGCAGTTCTTC	CASRNYYNEQFF
TRBD1	TRBV7-6	.	TRBJ2-7	TGTGCCAGCAGCCTAAGAGAGGGACAGGGGGCGCTCGAGCAGTACTTC	CASSLREGQGALEQYF
.	TRBV27	.	TRBJ2-7	TGTGCCAGCAGTTTAAAGTCCGAGATTAGCTACGAGCAGTACTTC	CASSLKSEISYEQYF
.	TRBV6-4	.	TRBJ2-3	TGTGCCAGCAGTGACTCGCCGGGCGGGAATGCAGATACGCAGTATTTT	CASSDSPGGNADTQYF
.	TRBV27	.	TRBJ1-5	TGTGCCAGCAGCACCCCGGATCAGCCCCAGCATTTT	CASSTPDQPQHF
TRBD1	TRBV5-1	.	TRBJ1-3	TGCGCCAGCAGGCTTGGGGACAGGGTTGGAAACACCATATATTTT	CASRLGDRVGNTIYF
.	TRBV12-2	once	TRBJ1-5	TGTGCAAGTCGCTCCCCCAATCGGCAGAATCAGCCCCAGCATTTT	CASRSPNRQNQPQHF
.	TRBV5-5	.	TRBJ2-7	TGTGCCAGCAGCTTTGGACGGACCTTCTCCTACGAGCAGTACTTC	CASSFGRTFSYEQYF
.	TRBV7-3	.	TRBJ2-1	TGTGCCAGCAGCTTAACTCCTGGCCCTCTCAATGAGCAGTTCTTC	CASSLTPGPLNEQFF
TRBD2	TRBV4-1	few	TRBJ2-1	TGCGCCAGCAGCCACAGGACTAGCGGGAGGGATGAGCAGTTCTTC	CASSHRTSGRDEQFF
.	TRBV7-9	.	TRBJ1-1	TGTGCCAGCAGTCCTATGTCCGCCACTGAAGCTTTCTTT	CASSPMSATEAFF
.	TRBV25-1	.	TRBJ2-7	TGTGCCAGCCTGGGGGGAGGTCCCTCCTACGAGCAGTACTTC	CASLGGGPSYEQYF
TRBD2	TRBV11-2	once	TRBJ2-1	TGTGCCAGCAGCCAGGGACTAGCGGGAGGGTTGAATGAGCAGTTCTTC	CASSQGLAGGLNEQFF
TRBD1	TRBV5-6	.	TRBJ2-6	TGTGCCAGCAGCCTGCTAAGGCAGGGGGCATTCTCTGGGGCCAACGTCCTGACTTTC	CASSLLRQGAFSGANVLTF
.	TRBV5-1	.	TRBJ2-7	TGCGCCAGCAGCTTGGATGGACAACTTGCCTACGAGCAGTACTTC	CASSLDGQLAYEQYF
TRBD1	TRBV19	.	TRBJ2-7	TGTGCCAGTAGTCCGGACTGGACAGGGGGCCTATACGAGCAGTACTTC	CASSPDWTGGLYEQYF
.	TRBV28	.	TRBJ1-5	TGTGCCAGCAGTTCTTTAGGGCCCGATAGCAATCAGCCCCAGCATTTT	CASSSLGPDSNQPQHF
.	TRBV5-1	.	TRBJ2-7	TGCGCCAGCAGCTTCGAGGGTTCAACATACGAGCAGTACTTC	CASSFEGSTYEQYF
.	TRBV19	.	TRBJ1-1	TGTGCCAGTATTGGGATGAACACTGAAGCTTTCTTT	CASIGMNTEAFF
.	TRBV5-6	.	TRBJ2-3	TGTGCCAGCAGCTTGGGACAGAGCACAGATACGCAGTATTTT	CASSLGQSTDTQYF
.	TRBV28	.	TRBJ2-7	TGTGCCAGCAAGGACGCCGACACCTACGAGCAGTACTTC	CASKDADTYEQYF
.	TRBV5-5	medium-sized	TRBJ1-2	TGTGCCAGCAGCTTGAGACAGGAGGATTACTATGGCTACACCTTC	CASSLRQEDYYGYTF
.	TRBV28	.	TRBJ2-5	TGTGCCACCAGGACGGAAGAGACCCAGTACTTC	CATRTEETQYF
.	TRBV4-3	.	TRBJ1-2	TGCGCCAGCAGCCAAGCCGTACTCGGCCAGAAGGGCTACACCTTC	CASSQAVLGQKGYTF
.	TRBV27	.	TRBJ1-1	TGTGCCAGCAGTAGATGGGCCTCGAGTGGTCCTGAAGCTTTCTTT	CASSRWASSGPEAFF
.	TRBV27	.	TRBJ2-5	TGTGCCAGCAGTTTATATACGGGAGCAGAGACCCAGTACTTC	CASSLYTGAETQYF
TRBD2	TRBV7-3	.	TRBJ2-7	TGTGCCAGCAGAGCGACTAGCGGGGCAACCTACGAGCAGTACTTC	CASRATSGATYEQYF
.	TRBV6-6	.	TRBJ1-5	TGTGCCAGCAATGGTCGGGGGGGTCAGCCCCAGCATTTT	CASNGRGGQPQHF
TRBD2	TRBV7-3	.	TRBJ2-1	TGTGCCAGCAGCTTTTCGGGGGGCAATGAGCAGTTCTTC	CASSFSGGNEQFF
.	TRBV11-1	once	TRBJ2-1	TGTGCCAGCAGAGACCGGGGACCCACCTACAATGAGCAGTTCTTC	CASRDRGPTYNEQFF
.	TRBV5-1	.	TRBJ1-3	TGCGCCAGCAGCTTGGCCGGAGGACGGCACGGAAACACCATATATTTT	CASSLAGGRHGNTIYF
TRBD2	TRBV7-9	.	TRBJ2-1	TGTGCCAGCAGCTTAGCGAGGACTAGCGGGATAGAAAATGAGCAGTTCTTC	CASSLARTSGIENEQFF
TRBD1	TRBV14	.	TRBJ1-2	TGTGCCAGCAGCACCCGGACAGGTCAACTCCCCTATGGCTACACCTTC	CASSTRTGQLPYGYTF
.	TRBV19	.	TRBJ2-4	TGTGCCAGTAGTATTACCCCCCAGACCGAAAACATTCAGTACTTC	CASSITPQTENIQYF
.	TRBV7-3	.	TRBJ2-2	TGTGCCAGCAGCCCCCCAGGGGCAGGAACGAACACCGGGGAGCTGTTTTTT	CASSPPGAGTNTGELFF